The 26 T cell receptor beta chains below were found in one sample sequenced in a study of cytomegalovirus exposure and HLA in healthy donors. Libraries were prepared by immunoSEQ multiplex PCR; TCRdb keeps only in-frame clonotypes and omits some of them. Counted here are approximately 300,000 clones, roughly 87% occurring once; the ten biggest clones make up approximately 1.1%. Sequenced input: PBMCs. The receptors come from a woman in her 30s in good health and CMV-seropositive.

The CDR3 DNA is TGTGCCAGCAGTTTACCCGCGACAGGGGGCTACGAGCAGTACTTC. Translation: CASSLPATGGYEQYF. V usage is TRBV28 and J usage is TRBJ2-7; TRBD1 matches at 9 bases. The CDR3 is 15 residues long. The germline V gene has CDR1 MDHEN and CDR2 SYDVKM. With V trimmed by 2 bases and J by 3 bases, 5 bases remained unmatched.

V gene TRBV9 combines with J gene TRBJ1-2; D gene uncertain. V was cut by 4 bases and J by 4 bases, with 11 bases left in between. The germline CDR1 and CDR2 sequences are SGDLS and YYNGEE. This CDR3 has 13 amino acids. CDR3 sequence reads: CASSSIRRYGYTF. The CDR3 DNA sequence: TGTGCCAGCAGCTCCATTAGACGCTATGGCTACACCTTC. Full variable domain (remainder filled in from reference TRBV9 and TRBJ1-2): DSGVTQTPKHLITATGQRVTLRCSPRSGDLSVYWYQQSLDQGLQFLIQYYNGEERAKGNILERFSAQQFPDLHSELNLSSLELGDSALYFCASSSIRRYGYTFGSGTRLTVV.

As concerns this clone: The sample holds other DNA sequences that translate to the same CDR3. This chain joins TRBV7-9 and TRBJ1-2; a possible D gene is TRBD1 (5 bases). V shed 5 bases and J shed 5 bases, with 9 bases lying between them. The CDR3 is made up of 12 amino acids. Germline V CDR1 and CDR2: SEHNR, FQNEAQ (reference sequence). The CDR3 region is CASSPGGYGYTF. CDR3 DNA sequence: TGTGCCAGCAGCCCCGGGGGGTATGGCTACACCTTC.

V is TRBV29-1 and J is TRBJ2-3; D tentatively fits TRBD1 or TRBD2 (5 bases each). This CDR3 region has 14 residues. The V end was cut by 1 base, the J end by 6 bases, with 14 bases between. Germline loops: CDR1 SQVTM, CDR2 ANQGSEA. The CDR3, as DNA: TGCAGCGTTGAAGTAAGAGGGGTCCCGGATACGCAGTATTTT. Protein: CSVEVRGVPDTQYF.

The V and J genes are TRBV9 and TRBJ2-7; 8 positions match TRBD1. With V trimmed by 2 bases and J by 2 bases, 6 bases remained unmatched. The V gene's germline CDR1 is SGDLS and CDR2 YYNGEE. CDR3 length: 15 residues. CDR3 DNA sequence: TGTGCCAGCAGCGTTGGACAGGGAGTACCCTACGAGCAGTACTTC. Residues: CASSVGQGVPYEQYF.

The CDR3 reads CASASGGTGETQYF. The CDR3 DNA reads as TGTGCCAGCGCTAGCGGGGGGACTGGAGAGACCCAGTACTTC. This chain uses TRBV7-9 with TRBJ2-5, with TRBD2 matching over 11 bases. After removal of 8 bases from V and 4 bases from J, the junction contained 6 bases not matched to a gene. This CDR3 is 14 amino acids long. CDR1 SEHNR and CDR2 FQNEAQ come from the germline V gene (reference sequence). The full variable domain, completed using reference TRBV7-9 and TRBJ2-5, is DTGVSQNPRHKITKRGQNVTFRCDPISEHNRLYWYRQTLGQGPEFLTYFQNEAQLEKSRLLSDRFSAERPKGSFSTLEIQRTEQGDSAMYLCASASGGTGETQYFGPGTRLLVL.

The rearrangement joins TRBV27 to TRBJ2-2, with TRBD2 as a possible D gene (6 bases). Looked up from germline, CDR1 is MNHEY and CDR2 is SMNVEV (reference sequence). V gave up 6 bases and J gave up 1 base, with 12 bases separating them. The CDR3 is 15 amino acids. As DNA, the CDR3 is TGTGCCAGCAGCTACGCGGGACGGAACACCGGGGAGCTGTTTTTT. Encoded protein: CASSYAGRNTGELFF.

V and J are TRBV28 and TRBJ1-6; possible D gene TRBD1, 6 bases. Germline-derived CDR1 and CDR2 are MDHEN and SYDVKM. The CDR3 runs to 17 residues. V lost 5 bases and J lost 0, with 14 bases in between. The CDR3 nucleotides read TGTGCCAGCAGTCCAAGTGACAGGAGCTCCTATAATTCACCCCTCCACTTT. Protein: CASSPSDRSSYNSPLHF.

The gene calls are TRBV27 and TRBJ1-2; 10 bases are a match to TRBD1. V was clipped by 5 bases and J by 1 base; unmatched bases: 4. Germline V gives CDR1 MNHEY, CDR2 SMNVEV (reference sequence). The CDR3 is 15 amino acids. CDR3 loop: CASSGTGDGNYGYTF. The DNA for the CDR3 is TGTGCCAGCAGTGGGACAGGGGATGGTAACTATGGCTACACCTTC.

This chain links TRBV2 with TRBJ1-1; D is unclear. CDR1 is SNHLY, CDR2 FYNNEI, per germline. Trimming removed 5 bases at V and 4 bases at J, with 14 bases between. The CDR3 contains 14 residues. Here the CDR3 DNA reads TGTGCCAGCAGTACGGACCCCATGGGCACTGAAGCTTTCTTT. It codes for CASSTDPMGTEAFF.

The chain joins TRBV27 to TRBJ1-1, with no clear D. Germline V CDR1 and CDR2: MNHEY, SMNVEV (reference sequence). Trimming took 5 bases from V and 1 from J, leaving 14 bases between them. This CDR3 contains 15 residues. The CDR3 loop is CASSPSNTRNTEAFF. In DNA form, the CDR3 reads TGTGCCAGCAGTCCCAGTAATACCAGGAACACTGAAGCTTTCTTT.

V is TRBV30 and J is TRBJ2-4; 10 nucleotides align to TRBD1. The ends lost 8 bases at V and 0 bases at J; junction bases unmatched: 7. Looked up from germline, CDR1 is GTSNPN and CDR2 is SVGIG (reference sequence). The length of the CDR3 is 15 residues. This CDR3 is CAGSGTGVAKNIQYF. The CDR3 nucleotides read TGTGCCGGATCCGGGACAGGGGTAGCCAAAAACATTCAGTACTTC.

The chain uses TRBV7-9 and TRBJ1-2; no clear D gene. V gave up 5 bases and J gave up 5 bases, with 9 bases separating them. CDR1 and CDR2 from the germline V gene are SEHNR and FQNEAQ (reference sequence). There are 12 residues in the CDR3. CDR3: CASSPIEYGYTF. Written as DNA, the CDR3 is TGTGCCAGCAGCCCGATAGAATATGGCTACACCTTC. The whole variable domain, filled in from reference TRBV7-9 and TRBJ1-2, reads DTGVSQNPRHKITKRGQNVTFRCDPISEHNRLYWYRQTLGQGPEFLTYFQNEAQLEKSRLLSDRFSAERPKGSFSTLEIQRTEQGDSAMYLCASSPIEYGYTFGSGTRLTVV.

The rearrangement links TRBV27 to TRBJ2-3; TRBD2 matches 10 bases. CDR3 length equals 15 residues. After removal of 10 bases from V and 2 bases from J, the junction contained 9 bases not matched to a gene. Looked up from germline, CDR1 is MNHEY and CDR2 is SMNVEV (reference sequence). The CDR3 DNA reads TGTGCCACCGCCCTCCTAGCGGGAGACACAGATACGCAGTATTTT. Translation gives CATALLAGDTDTQYF.

The chain links TRBV4-2 to TRBJ2-1, with 8 positions matching TRBD2. CDR3 length: 17 amino acids. Germline CDR1 is LGHNA and CDR2 is YNFKEQ. V shed 1 base and J 1 base; nucleotides not matched to a gene: 6. CDR3 nucleotide sequence: TGTGCCAGCAGCCAAGGGTTAGCGGGGCGTTCCTACAATGAGCAGTTCTTC. Translating gives CASSQGLAGRSYNEQFF.

V gene TRBV28 combines with J gene TRBJ1-6; D may be TRBD1 (5 bases). This CDR3 spans 14 amino acids. Germline V gives CDR1 MDHEN, CDR2 SYDVKM. Trimming left V 3 bases short and J 9 bases short, with 12 bases between. CDR3 sequence: CASSFRGSSSPLHF. CDR3 nucleotide sequence: TGTGCCAGCAGTTTTAGGGGTTCAAGTTCACCCCTCCACTTT.

This clone was recorded a few times. The chain links TRBV7-3 to TRBJ2-7; D is ambiguous. CDR3 length: 14 residues. The V end was cut by 2 bases, the J end by 3 bases, with 11 bases between. Germline CDR1 and CDR2: SGHTA and FQGTGA. CDR3 DNA sequence: TGTGCCAGCAGCTTAGCGCGGAGCCACTACGAGCAGTACTTC. Protein: CASSLARSHYEQYF.

The chain joins TRBV5-4 to TRBJ2-3; a weak D match, TRBD2 (6 bases). The length of the CDR3 is 15 residues. Per germline, CDR1 SGHNT and CDR2 YYREEE (reference sequence). V lost 4 bases to trimming and J lost 0 bases, with 12 bases between them. CDR3 DNA: TGTGCCAGCAGCCTGGGACTCTCTAGCACAGATACGCAGTATTTT. Translating gives CASSLGLSSTDTQYF.

The chain combines TRBV7-6 with TRBJ2-7; D uncertain. Germline CDR1 reads SGHVS; CDR2 reads FNYEAQ. Trimming cost V 1 base and J 0 bases, with 7 bases left between them. This CDR3 comprises 14 residues. CDR3 sequence: CASSLGGISYEQYF. CDR3 nucleotide sequence: TGTGCCAGCAGCTTAGGGGGAATCTCCTACGAGCAGTACTTC.

The rearrangement uses TRBV18 and TRBJ2-1, with no clear D. CDR1 is KGHSH and CDR2 is LQKENI in the germline V gene. The V and J ends lost 6 bases and 8 bases respectively, with 17 bases between them. The CDR3 sequence is 14 residues long. This chain's CDR3 is CASSLAGVGDEQFF. The CDR3 DNA reads TGTGCCAGCTCCTTGGCCGGCGTCGGCGATGAGCAGTTCTTC. Using reference TRBV18 and TRBJ2-1 for the parts outside the CDR3, the full variable domain is NAGVMQNPRHLVRRRGQEARLRCSPMKGHSHVYWYRQLPEEGLKFMVYLQKENIIDESGMPKERFSAEFPKEGPSILRIQQVVRGDSAAYFCASSLAGVGDEQFFGPGTRLTVL.

The V call is TRBV5-1, the J call TRBJ2-7, with 9 bases that match TRBD1. CDR3 length: 15 residues. V shed 3 bases, J shed 1 base, and the junction held 5 bases outside the gene matches. In germline, CDR1 is SGHRS, CDR2 YFSETQ. The CDR3 protein is CASSWGQGTSYEQYF. The CDR3 region has the DNA TGCGCCAGCAGCTGGGGACAGGGAACTTCCTACGAGCAGTACTTC.

In its sample, this clone was seen a few times. CDR3 protein: CASSEQKENQPQHF. In nucleotides, the CDR3 is TGTGCCAGCAGTGAACAGAAGGAAAATCAGCCCCAGCATTTT. The chain uses TRBV6-1 and TRBJ1-5; unclear D gene. Trimming took off 2 bases at V and 4 bases at J, with 9 bases between the two ends. Germline V gives CDR1 MNHNS, CDR2 SASEGT. The CDR3 is 14 residues long.

The rearrangement links TRBV6-1 to TRBJ1-6; TRBD1 matches 8 bases. CDR1 is MNHNS and CDR2 is SASEGT in the germline V gene. The CDR3 covers 16 residues. Unmatched junction bases numbered 5, after V lost 0 bases and J lost 7 bases. Here the CDR3 reads CASSEAQDRANSPLHF. The CDR3, as DNA: TGTGCCAGCAGTGAAGCGCAGGACAGGGCGAATTCACCCCTCCACTTT.

As for this clone: Other DNA variants within this sample encode the same CDR3. The gene calls are TRBV5-6 and TRBJ2-1, with D maybe TRBD2 (5 bases). This CDR3 is built from 12 residues. V gave up 0 bases and J gave up 9 bases, with 7 bases separating them. The V gene's germline CDR1 is SGHDT and CDR2 YYEEEE. CDR3 in DNA: TGTGCCAGCAGCTTGGGTCGGGGTGAGCAGTTCTTC. Residues: CASSLGRGEQFF.

Here the CDR3 DNA reads TGCGCCAGCAGCCCCATCGGGCGGGGGGCGGGAGCGGGAGGATACTACGAGCAGTACTTC. It yields the protein CASSPIGRGAGAGGYYEQYF. V usage is TRBV5-1 and J usage is TRBJ2-7, with 9 nucleotides matching TRBD2. V lost 4 bases and J lost 3; bases outside the gene matches: 23. In germline, CDR1 is SGHRS, CDR2 YFSETQ. The CDR3 consists of 20 residues.

This rearrangement joins TRBV9 to TRBJ2-1; 7 nucleotides match TRBD1. Germline V gene lookup returns CDR1 SGDLS and CDR2 YYNGEE. V lost 3 bases to trimming and J lost 6 bases; unmatched junction nucleotides: 6. The CDR3 totals 14 residues. CDR3 bases: TGTGCCAGCAGCGCCTCGACAGGGACCAATGAGCAGTTCTTC. Translating gives CASSASTGTNEQFF.